The rows below give T cell receptor beta chains drawn from one sample of a study of T cells in Graves' hyperthyroidism and ophthalmopathy. TCRdb used MiXCR to reprocess the multiplex PCR reads, holding one entry per CDR3 protein. Of approximately 300,000 distinct CDR3 sequences in the sample, around 17% are singletons; the top ten hold around 34%. The sequenced sample consisted of blood. These receptors were taken from a man aged 30-40 years with Graves' hyperthyroidism. Both conserved end residues are part of each CDR3. The D gene is left open where the match is weak. The listing skips clone size in some rows; elsewhere it reads once, few, many or a size class.

d_call clone_size j_call v_call cdr3_aa cdr3_nt
TRBD1 NA TRBJ1-2 TRBV4-1 CASRKAGDRLYGYTF TGCGCCAGCAGAAAAGCGGGGGACAGGCTATATGGCTACACCTTC
NA many TRBJ2-2 TRBV12-3/TRBV12-4 CASTPRSAYTGELFF TGTGCCAGCACCCCGCGATCGGCGTACACCGGGGAGCTGTTTTTT
NA NA TRBJ2-7 TRBV5-1 CASSSGNEQYF TGCGCCAGCAGCTCAGGGAACGAGCAGTACTTC
NA many TRBJ1-1 TRBV2 CASSEALRQVYSEAFF TGTGCCAGCAGTGAAGCGCTTCGACAGGTATACTCAGAAGCTTTCTTT
TRBD1 few TRBJ2-7 TRBV7-7 CASSKTGDSEQYF TGTGCTAGCAGTAAGACAGGGGATAGCGAGCAGTACTTC
TRBD1 few TRBJ1-1 TRBV19 CATRGSGTGRTEAFF TGTGCCACTCGTGGCTCCGGGACAGGGCGTACTGAAGCTTTCTTT
NA many TRBJ2-7 TRBV11-2 CASGINRQIIYEQYF TGTGCCAGCGGCATAAACAGACAAATTATCTACGAGCAGTACTTC
NA many TRBJ1-1 TRBV5-1 CASSLGSGSVFGTTNTEAFF TGCGCCAGCAGCTTGGGTTCAGGGTCCGTTTTCGGGACAACGAACACTGAAGCTTTCTTT
NA many TRBJ2-2 TRBV28 CASLSRNTGELFF TGTGCCAGCCTCTCGAGGAACACCGGGGAGCTGTTTTTT
NA NA TRBJ1-6 TRBV18 CASSPLDTAGDYNSPLHF TGTGCCAGCTCACCACTTGACACGGCAGGCGACTATAATTCACCCCTCCACTTT
NA few TRBJ2-7 TRBV20-1 CSARWQGGNLITYEQYF TGCAGTGCTAGATGGCAGGGGGGTAATTTGATCACCTACGAGCAGTACTTC
TRBD2 many TRBJ2-7 TRBV27 CASSSTSGSMYEQYF TGTGCCAGCAGTTCAACTAGCGGGAGTATGTACGAGCAGTACTTC
TRBD2 many TRBJ2-7 TRBV6-6 CASSYSRLAGDYEQYF TGTGCCAGCAGTTACTCTAGACTAGCGGGGGACTACGAGCAGTACTTC
TRBD1 many TRBJ1-1 TRBV20-1 CSAETGGLEAFF TGCAGTGCTGAGACAGGGGGCTTAGAAGCTTTCTTT
TRBD1 many TRBJ2-2 TRBV12-3/TRBV12-4 CASRPGQSNTGELFF TGTGCCAGCAGACCGGGACAGTCGAACACCGGGGAGCTGTTTTTT
NA many TRBJ1-5 TRBV12-3/TRBV12-4 CASSPTGSNQPQHF TGTGCCAGCAGCCCCACAGGGTCCAATCAGCCCCAGCATTTT
TRBD2 many TRBJ2-5 TRBV20-1 CSATGLAGGTQETQYF TGCAGTGCGACGGGACTAGCGGGAGGGACACAAGAGACCCAGTACTTC
NA many TRBJ2-7 TRBV2 CASSELDEQYF TGTGCCAGCAGTGAATTGGACGAGCAGTACTTC
NA many TRBJ2-7 TRBV6-5 CASSYSAMPYEQYF TGTGCCAGCAGTTACTCCGCCATGCCCTACGAGCAGTACTTC
NA many TRBJ1-3 TRBV2 CASSEVWGGNTIYF TGTGCCAGCAGTGAAGTGTGGGGCGGAAACACCATATATTTT
NA many TRBJ2-7 TRBV27 CASAHRSEGLSREQYF TGTGCCAGTGCTCATAGGTCTGAGGGGCTGTCTCGGGAGCAGTACTTC
NA many TRBJ2-4 TRBV3-1 CASSQDLSPQNIQYF TGTGCCAGCAGCCAAGATTTGAGCCCCCAAAACATTCAGTACTTC
TRBD2 few TRBJ2-3 TRBV7-9 CASSRWTGRTSGRSAGDTQYF TGTGCCAGCAGCCGATGGACAGGACGGACTAGCGGGAGGTCCGCGGGAGATACGCAGTATTTT
TRBD2 many TRBJ2-7 TRBV20-1 CSARGTSGRDEQYF TGCAGTGCTAGAGGGACTAGCGGGAGGGACGAGCAGTACTTC
TRBD2 many TRBJ2-1 TRBV5-1 CASSLSGGGSYNEQFF TGCGCCAGCAGCTTGTCGGGGGGAGGCTCCTACAATGAGCAGTTCTTC
TRBD2 NA TRBJ2-7 TRBV9 CASSVFLAGGRDEQYF TGTGCCAGCAGCGTATTCCTAGCGGGAGGCCGCGACGAGCAGTACTTC
TRBD1 once TRBJ1-1 TRBV7-2 CASSPDRGKVAFF TGTGCCAGCAGCCCAGACAGGGGGAAGGTAGCTTTCTTT
NA many TRBJ2-3 TRBV7-2 CASGQSVGDTQYF TGTGCCAGCGGACAAAGCGTGGGGGATACGCAGTATTTT
TRBD1 many TRBJ2-7 TRBV30 CAWNVGQGDYAQYF TGTGCCTGGAACGTGGGACAGGGAGACTACGCGCAGTACTTC
TRBD1 NA TRBJ2-1 TRBV7-3 CASSSGGSYNEQFF TGTGCCAGCAGCTCAGGGGGCTCCTACAATGAGCAGTTCTTC
NA NA TRBJ1-1 TRBV28 CASRNGGPGTEAFF TGTGCCAGCAGAAATGGGGGCCCGGGCACTGAAGCTTTCTTT
NA NA TRBJ2-2 TRBV6-2/TRBV6-3 CASSYPEAPGVTGELFF TGTGCCAGCAGTTACCCGGAGGCCCCCGGGGTCACCGGGGAGCTGTTTTTT
NA many TRBJ2-7 TRBV6-1 CASSWRDTSYEQYF TGTGCCAGCAGTTGGAGGGACACTTCCTACGAGCAGTACTTC
TRBD2 many TRBJ2-1 TRBV3-1 CASSQLAGGPPYEQFF TGTGCCAGCAGCCAGTTAGCGGGAGGCCCCCCCTATGAGCAGTTCTTC
TRBD2 NA TRBJ2-7 TRBV2 CASSSAGLAGEGGRGDEQYF TGTGCCAGCAGCTCCGCCGGACTAGCGGGAGAGGGGGGGAGGGGCGATGAGCAGTACTTC
TRBD2 many TRBJ2-1 TRBV3-1 CASSPGTSGKHEQFF TGTGCCAGCAGTCCCGGGACTAGCGGGAAACATGAGCAGTTCTTC
NA NA TRBJ1-5 TRBV19 CASSTGRDSNQPQHF TGTGCCAGTAGTACTGGACGGGATAGCAATCAGCCCCAGCATTTT
TRBD2 many TRBJ2-5 TRBV10-3 CATLAGVAETQYF TGTGCCACACTAGCGGGAGTGGCGGAGACCCAGTACTTC
TRBD2 few TRBJ2-5 TRBV6-1 CASTKGGRGYDETQYF TGTGCCAGCACAAAGGGCGGGAGGGGATATGACGAGACCCAGTACTTC
TRBD2 many TRBJ2-5 TRBV28 CASSFGGDQETQYF TGTGCCAGCAGTTTTGGGGGGGACCAAGAGACCCAGTACTTC
TRBD1 many TRBJ2-2 TRBV30 CGRTTGAGGELFF TGTGGACGGACCACAGGGGCGGGCGGGGAGCTGTTTTTT